Listed below are T cell receptor beta chains from one sample, sequenced in a study of tumor T cells in aggressive B-cell lymphoma. Generated by immunoSEQ multiplex PCR, the TCRdb table keeps only in-frame clones and is missing some. The table includes more than 5,000 clones, more than 85% detected once. The source material was tumor tissue. The receptors originated from an adult with diffuse large B cell lymphoma. The CDR3 runs from the conserved cysteine through the conserved F or W. Each record gives: clone size, D gene, J gene, V gene, CDR3 DNA, CDR3 protein. D genes are given only for firm matches. Clone sizes are given selectively: once, few, many, or a class where the clone is expanded.

. . TRBJ1-3 TRBV2 TGTGCCAGCAGTGTGAACAGGGATTTCTCCGGAAACACCATATATTTT CASSVNRDFSGNTIYF
. TRBD1 TRBJ1-6 TRBV5-1 TGCGCCAGCAGTTCCTCGGGACAGGGGGCAGGTTCACCCCTCCACTTT CASSSSGQGAGSPLHF
. . TRBJ2-5 TRBV7-2 TGTGCCAGCAGCTCGCAGGAGACCCAGTACTTC CASSSQETQYF
. TRBD1 TRBJ1-4 TRBV19 TGTGCCAGTAGTATATCGACAGGGGGAGAGATAGGTGAAAAACTGTTTTTT CASSISTGGEIGEKLFF
. TRBD1 TRBJ1-2 TRBV5-1 TGCGCCAGCAGCTGGGACAGTACTAACTATGGCTACACCTTC CASSWDSTNYGYTF
few TRBD2 TRBJ2-7 TRBV6-1 TGTGCCAGCAGTGAAGTCGGTAGCGGGGGGCGCGAGCAGTACTTC CASSEVGSGGREQYF
once . TRBJ2-7 TRBV5-5 TGTGCCAGCCGGCCCAGGTGGGGGCGGGGGTACGAGCAGTACTTC CASRPRWGRGYEQYF
once TRBD1 TRBJ2-3 TRBV10-1 TGCGCCAGCAGCTCCGGGACAGGGGCCGCAGATACGCAGTATTTT CASSSGTGAADTQYF
. . TRBJ2-1 TRBV23-1 TGCGCCAGCGGTACTTCCTACAATGAGCAGTTCTTC CASGTSYNEQFF
. . TRBJ2-3 TRBV4-3 TGCGCCAGCAGCCAAGATATAGGGGGTCGGGGAGATACGCAGTATTTT CASSQDIGGRGDTQYF
. . TRBJ2-7 TRBV5-6 TGTGCCAGCAGCTCCCCGGACAGATACGAGCAGTACTTC CASSSPDRYEQYF
. . TRBJ1-6 TRBV18 TGTGCCAGCTCACTGGACAGTAGGTCACCCCTCCACTTT CASSLDSRSPLHF
. . TRBJ2-5 TRBV6-1 TGTGCCAGCAGTGAAGCCCGGGACACCACCCAAGAGACCCAGTACTTC CASSEARDTTQETQYF
. . TRBJ2-7 TRBV6-5 TGTGCCAGCAGTTACTCCAGGGTAAACGAGCAGTACTTC CASSYSRVNEQYF
. . TRBJ1-1 TRBV4-2 TGTGCCAGCAGCCTGCTAGGCGGGCTGCCTGAAGCTTTCTTT CASSLLGGLPEAFF
. . TRBJ2-3 TRBV5-8 TGTGCCAGCAGCTTGGTAGCTACAGATACGCAGTATTTT CASSLVATDTQYF
. . TRBJ1-1 TRBV7-8 TGTGCCAGCAGCTTAGCGCCAGGGATGAACACTGAAGCTTTCTTT CASSLAPGMNTEAFF
. TRBD2 TRBJ2-2 TRBV7-3 TGTGCCAGCCCCCCCTCGGGGGGGGGCACCGGGGAGCTGTTTTTT CASPPSGGGTGELFF
. . TRBJ2-1 TRBV7-9 TGTGCCAGCAGCTTATCCCGGGACTGGGGGCAGTTCTTC CASSLSRDWGQFF
. . TRBJ2-7 TRBV9 TGTGCCAGCAGCGTAGGGGTTGAGAGTGGGCACGAGCAGTACTTC CASSVGVESGHEQYF
. . TRBJ2-1 TRBV28 TGTGCCAGCAGTTTAAACCCTACACACAGGGCTGAGCAGTTCTTC CASSLNPTHRAEQFF
. . TRBJ2-3 TRBV5-1 TGCGCCAGCAGCCAGAGGCTAGCAGGCACAGATACGCAGTATTTT CASSQRLAGTDTQYF
. TRBD1 TRBJ1-1 TRBV18 TGTGCCAGCTCGCGTTCAGGGGGCGAGGCTTTCTTT CASSRSGGEAFF
. TRBD2 TRBJ2-2 TRBV19 TGTGCCAGTAGTGTGAAGGGGACTAGCGGATCCACCGGGGAGCTGTTTTTT CASSVKGTSGSTGELFF
. TRBD1 TRBJ1-2 TRBV7-9 TGTGCCAGCAGCGTCCGGGACAGGGGTTACGGCTACACCTTC CASSVRDRGYGYTF
. TRBD1 TRBJ2-7 TRBV18 TGTGCCAGCTCATCGACAGGGAATTCCGAGCAGTACTTC CASSSTGNSEQYF
. TRBD2 TRBJ2-5 TRBV7-9 TGTGCCAGCAGCTTTAGCGGGGGGGCTCATGAGACCCAGTACTTC CASSFSGGAHETQYF
. . TRBJ1-1 TRBV20-1 TGCAGTGCTAGAGGGGAGGTTGAAGCTTTCTTT CSARGEVEAFF